This T cell receptor (beta chain) was captured in a study of T-cell memory formation after mild COVID-19. The CDR3 consists of 15 residues. Trimming pared 5 bases from V and 4 bases from J, leaving 12 bases between. Germline V gene sequence: CDR1 SGHAT, CDR2 FQNNGV. Via MiXCR, TCRdb re-called the 5' RACE reads, giving one row per CDR3 protein. The sample carries about 360,000 distinct CDR3 sequences, about 15% recorded once. The chain employs TRBV11-2 and TRBJ2-6, with D possibly being TRBD2 (5 bases). The sample was PBMCs or a T cell subset sorted from them (not recorded which). This TCR was sampled from a man aged 18 to 30 who had mild COVID-19 (a few samples of this study predate the infection). Cell type and time point are not known. DNA for the CDR3: TGTGCCAGCAGCGCTGTGGAGCGGGGGGCCAACGTCCTGACTTTC. Its translation is CASSAVERGANVLTF.